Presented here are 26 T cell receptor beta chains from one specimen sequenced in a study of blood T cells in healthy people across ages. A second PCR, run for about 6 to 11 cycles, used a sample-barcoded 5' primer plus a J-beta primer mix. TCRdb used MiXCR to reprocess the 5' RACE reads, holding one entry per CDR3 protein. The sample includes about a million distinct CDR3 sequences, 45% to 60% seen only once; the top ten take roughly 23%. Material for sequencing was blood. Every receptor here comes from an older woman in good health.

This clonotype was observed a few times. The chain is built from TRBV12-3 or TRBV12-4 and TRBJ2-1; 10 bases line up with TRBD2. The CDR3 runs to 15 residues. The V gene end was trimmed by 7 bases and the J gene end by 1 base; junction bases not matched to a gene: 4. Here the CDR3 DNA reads TGTGCCAGCACTTTTAGCGGGAGGTCCTACAATGAGCAGTTCTTC. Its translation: CASTFSGRSYNEQFF.

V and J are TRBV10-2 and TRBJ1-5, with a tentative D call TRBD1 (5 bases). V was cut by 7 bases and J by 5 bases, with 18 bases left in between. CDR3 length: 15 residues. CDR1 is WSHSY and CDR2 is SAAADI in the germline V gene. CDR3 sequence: CASTEDSGGYQPQHF. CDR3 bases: TGCGCCAGCACCGAGGACTCGGGGGGGTATCAGCCCCAGCATTTT.

The CDR3 here is CASRPHGSTDTQYF. In DNA form, the CDR3 reads TGTGCCAGCAGGCCCCACGGAAGCACAGATACGCAGTATTTT. The rearrangement joins TRBV6-2 or TRBV6-3 to TRBJ2-3, with D uncertain. Trimming took off 6 bases at V and 0 bases at J, with 10 bases between the two ends. This CDR3 spans 14 amino acids. Germline values: CDR1 MNHEY, CDR2 SVGEGT.

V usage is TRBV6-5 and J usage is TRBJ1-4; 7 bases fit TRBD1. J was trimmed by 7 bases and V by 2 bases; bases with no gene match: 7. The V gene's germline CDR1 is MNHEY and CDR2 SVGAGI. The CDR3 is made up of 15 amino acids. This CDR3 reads CASSYVGQVPEKLFF. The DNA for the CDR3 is TGTGCCAGCAGTTACGTCGGACAGGTCCCTGAAAAACTGTTTTTT.

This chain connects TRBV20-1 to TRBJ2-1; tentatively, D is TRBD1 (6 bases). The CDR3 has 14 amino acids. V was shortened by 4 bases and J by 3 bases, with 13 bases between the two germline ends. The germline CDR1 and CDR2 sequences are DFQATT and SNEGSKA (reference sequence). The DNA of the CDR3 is TGCAGTGCTAACCCGGGACAACTCTACAATGAGCAGTTCTTC. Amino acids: CSANPGQLYNEQFF.

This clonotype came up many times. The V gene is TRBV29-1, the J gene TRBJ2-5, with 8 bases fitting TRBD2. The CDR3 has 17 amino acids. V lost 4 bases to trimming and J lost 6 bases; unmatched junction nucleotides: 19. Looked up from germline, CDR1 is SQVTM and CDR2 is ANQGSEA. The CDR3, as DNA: TGCAGCGTTGGTGATATCGGGAGGGCCTCTTCCCACCAGACCCAGTACTTC. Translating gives CSVGDIGRASSHQTQYF.

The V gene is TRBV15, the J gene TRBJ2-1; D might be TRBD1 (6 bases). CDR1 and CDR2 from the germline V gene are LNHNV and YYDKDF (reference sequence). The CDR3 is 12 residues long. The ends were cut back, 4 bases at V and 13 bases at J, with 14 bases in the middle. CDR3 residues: CATSTKGETQFF. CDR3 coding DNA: TGTGCCACCAGCACAAAGGGGGAGACCCAGTTCTTC. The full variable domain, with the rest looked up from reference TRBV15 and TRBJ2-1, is DAMVIQNPRYQVTQFGKPVTLSCSQTLNHNVMYWYQQKSSQAPKLLFHYYDKDFNNEADTPDNFQSRRPNTSFCFLDIRSPGLGDTAMYLCATSTKGETQFFGPGTRLTVL.

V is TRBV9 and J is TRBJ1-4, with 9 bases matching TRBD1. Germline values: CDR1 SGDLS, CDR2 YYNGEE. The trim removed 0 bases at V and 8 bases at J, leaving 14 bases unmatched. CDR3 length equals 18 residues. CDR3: CASSVGGDFGTGKEKLFF. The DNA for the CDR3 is TGTGCCAGCAGCGTAGGTGGGGACTTCGGGACAGGGAAAGAAAAACTGTTTTTT.

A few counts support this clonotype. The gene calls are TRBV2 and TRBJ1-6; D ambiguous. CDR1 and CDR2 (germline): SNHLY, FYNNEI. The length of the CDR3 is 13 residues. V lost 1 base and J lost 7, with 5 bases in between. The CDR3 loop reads CASSEEGNSPLHF. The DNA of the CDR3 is TGTGCCAGCAGTGAAGAGGGAAATTCACCCCTCCACTTT.

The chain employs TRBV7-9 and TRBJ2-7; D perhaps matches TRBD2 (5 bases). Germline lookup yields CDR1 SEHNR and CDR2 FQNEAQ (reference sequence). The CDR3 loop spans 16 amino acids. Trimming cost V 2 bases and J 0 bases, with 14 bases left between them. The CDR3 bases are TGTGCCAGCAGCTTAAGGGCGGGCACCACCTCCTACGAGCAGTACTTC. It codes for CASSLRAGTTSYEQYF.

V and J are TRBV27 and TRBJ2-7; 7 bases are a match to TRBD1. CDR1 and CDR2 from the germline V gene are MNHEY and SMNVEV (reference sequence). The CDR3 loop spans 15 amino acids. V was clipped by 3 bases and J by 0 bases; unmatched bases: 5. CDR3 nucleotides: TGTGCCAGCAGTTTCTTGGACAGGCGCTCCTACGAGCAGTACTTC. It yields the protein CASSFLDRRSYEQYF.

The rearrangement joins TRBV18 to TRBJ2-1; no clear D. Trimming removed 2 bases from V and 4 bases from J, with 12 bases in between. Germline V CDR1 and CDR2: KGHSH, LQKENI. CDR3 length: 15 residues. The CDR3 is CASSPLMFGYNEQFF. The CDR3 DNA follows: TGTGCCAGCTCACCATTAATGTTCGGATACAATGAGCAGTTCTTC.

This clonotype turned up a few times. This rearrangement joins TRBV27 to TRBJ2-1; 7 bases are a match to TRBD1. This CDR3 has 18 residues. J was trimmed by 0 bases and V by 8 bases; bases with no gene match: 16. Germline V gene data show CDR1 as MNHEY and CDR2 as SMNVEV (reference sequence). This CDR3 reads CASVSSPYRGTSYNEQFF. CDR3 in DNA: TGTGCCAGCGTCTCCTCGCCTTACAGGGGAACCTCCTACAATGAGCAGTTCTTC.

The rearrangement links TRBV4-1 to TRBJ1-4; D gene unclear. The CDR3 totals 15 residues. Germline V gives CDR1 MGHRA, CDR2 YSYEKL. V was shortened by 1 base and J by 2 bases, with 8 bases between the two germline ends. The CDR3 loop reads CASSQGVATNEKLFF. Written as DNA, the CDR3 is TGCGCCAGCAGCCAAGGGGTGGCGACTAATGAAAAACTGTTTTTT.

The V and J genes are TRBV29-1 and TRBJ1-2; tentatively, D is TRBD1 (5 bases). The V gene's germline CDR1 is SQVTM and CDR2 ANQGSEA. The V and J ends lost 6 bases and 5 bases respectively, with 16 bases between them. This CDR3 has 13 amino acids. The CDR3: CSVSGHLLYGYTF. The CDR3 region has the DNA TGCAGCGTCTCCGGACATTTGCTTTATGGCTACACCTTC.

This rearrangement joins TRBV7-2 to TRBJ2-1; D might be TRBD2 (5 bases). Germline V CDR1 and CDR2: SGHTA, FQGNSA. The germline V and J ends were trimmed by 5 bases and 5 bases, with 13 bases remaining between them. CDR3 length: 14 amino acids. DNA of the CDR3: TGTGCCAGCAGCCCATTCCCTAGCAACAATGAGCAGTTCTTC. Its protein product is CASSPFPSNNEQFF.

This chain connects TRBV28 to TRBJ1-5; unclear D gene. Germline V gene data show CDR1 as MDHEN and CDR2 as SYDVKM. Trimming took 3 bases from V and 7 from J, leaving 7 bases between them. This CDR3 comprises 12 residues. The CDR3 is CASSFNTQPQHF. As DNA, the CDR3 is TGTGCCAGCAGTTTTAATACCCAGCCCCAGCATTTT.

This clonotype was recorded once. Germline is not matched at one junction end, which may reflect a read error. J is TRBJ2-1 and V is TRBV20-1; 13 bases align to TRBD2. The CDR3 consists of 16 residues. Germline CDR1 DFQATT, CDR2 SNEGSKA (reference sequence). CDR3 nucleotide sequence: TGCAGTGCTAAGGTCTGGACTAGCGGGAGCCTCAATGAGCGGTTCTTC. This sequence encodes CSAKVWTSGSLNERFF.

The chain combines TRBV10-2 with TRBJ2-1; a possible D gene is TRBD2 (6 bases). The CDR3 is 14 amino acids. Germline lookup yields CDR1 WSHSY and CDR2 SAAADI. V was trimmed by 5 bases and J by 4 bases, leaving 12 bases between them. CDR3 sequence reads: CASSRDSGYNEQFF. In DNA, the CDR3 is TGCGCCAGCAGTCGGGACTCCGGATACAATGAGCAGTTCTTC.

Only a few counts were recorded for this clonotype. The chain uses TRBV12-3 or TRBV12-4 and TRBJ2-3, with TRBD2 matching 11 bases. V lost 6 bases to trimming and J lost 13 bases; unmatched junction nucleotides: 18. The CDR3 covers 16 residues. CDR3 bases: TGTGCCAGCAGCCCCTTGAGGCACAAGATACTAGCGGGAGAGTATTTT. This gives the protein CASSPLRHKILAGEYF.

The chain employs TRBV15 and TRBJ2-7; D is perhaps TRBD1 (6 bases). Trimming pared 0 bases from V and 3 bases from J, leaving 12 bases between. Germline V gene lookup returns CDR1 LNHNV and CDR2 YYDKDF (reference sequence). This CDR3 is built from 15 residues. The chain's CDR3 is CATSRDAGAGYEQYF. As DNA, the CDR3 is TGTGCCACCAGCAGAGATGCAGGGGCCGGCTACGAGCAGTACTTC.

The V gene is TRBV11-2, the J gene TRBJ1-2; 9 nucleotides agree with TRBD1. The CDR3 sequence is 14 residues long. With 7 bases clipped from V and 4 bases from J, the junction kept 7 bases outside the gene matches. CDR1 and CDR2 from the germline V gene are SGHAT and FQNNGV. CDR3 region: CASTRDRAGYGYTF. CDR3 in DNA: TGTGCCAGCACAAGGGACAGGGCGGGCTATGGCTACACCTTC.

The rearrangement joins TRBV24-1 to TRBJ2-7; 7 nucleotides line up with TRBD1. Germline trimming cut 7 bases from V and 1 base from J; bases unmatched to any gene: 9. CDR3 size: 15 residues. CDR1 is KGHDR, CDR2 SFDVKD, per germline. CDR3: CATSDSRDRSYEQYF. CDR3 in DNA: TGTGCCACCAGCGACTCTCGGGACAGATCCTACGAGCAGTACTTC.

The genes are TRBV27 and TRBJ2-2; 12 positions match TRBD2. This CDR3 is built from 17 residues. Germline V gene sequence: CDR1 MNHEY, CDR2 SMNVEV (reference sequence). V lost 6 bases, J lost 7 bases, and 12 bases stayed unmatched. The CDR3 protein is CASSHVRTSGIGGELFF. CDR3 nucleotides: TGTGCCAGCAGCCACGTTAGGACTAGCGGGATTGGCGGGGAGCTGTTTTTT.

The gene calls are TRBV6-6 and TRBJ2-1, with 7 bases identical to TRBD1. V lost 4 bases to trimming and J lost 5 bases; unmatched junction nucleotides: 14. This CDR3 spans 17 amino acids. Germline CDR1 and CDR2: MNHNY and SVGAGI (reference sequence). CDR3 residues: CASSSAPGQRLNNEQFF. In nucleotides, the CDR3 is TGTGCCAGCAGTTCGGCCCCGGGACAGAGACTTAACAATGAGCAGTTCTTC.

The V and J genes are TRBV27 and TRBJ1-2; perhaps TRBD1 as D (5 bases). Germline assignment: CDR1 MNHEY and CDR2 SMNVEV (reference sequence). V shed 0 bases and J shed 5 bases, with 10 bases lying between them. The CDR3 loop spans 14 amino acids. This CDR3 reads CASSLSGGMYGYTF. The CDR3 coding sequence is TGTGCCAGCAGTTTATCGGGGGGGATGTATGGCTACACCTTC.